The 27 T cell receptor beta chains listed next were all sequenced from one sample in a study of response to subunit inactivated influenza vaccine. MiXCR, applied by TCRdb to the RT-PCR reads, yields one record per CDR3 protein. The data show about 180,000 distinct CDR3 sequences, with around 9% seen just once and roughly 10% held by the top ten. The source material was non-naive T cells sorted from PBMCs, sampled on the day of vaccination. These receptors came from a man aged 45-65 years who received an inactivated influenza vaccine.

CDR3 loop: CASSLASGPHYPHTDTQYF. Here the CDR3 DNA reads TGCGCCAGCAGCTTGGCCTCGGGCCCTCACTACCCACACACAGATACGCAGTATTTT. The chain is built from TRBV5-1 and TRBJ2-3; D gene uncertain. Germline CDR1 and CDR2: SGHRS and YFSETQ. Trimming pared 0 bases from V and 2 bases from J, leaving 22 bases between. This CDR3 has 19 residues. The full variable domain, in which reference TRBV5-1 and TRBJ2-3 provide the parts outside the CDR3, is KAGVTQTPRYLIKTRGQQVTLSCSPISGHRSVSWYQQTPGQGLQFLFEYFSETQRNKGNFPGRFSGRQFSNSRSEMNVSTLELGDSALYLCASSLASGPHYPHTDTQYFGPGTRLTVL.

Ten or more counts support this clonotype. The chain recombines TRBV7-2 with TRBJ2-7; unclear D gene. The CDR3 runs to 13 residues. CDR1 is SGHTA and CDR2 is FQGNSA in the germline V gene. The V end was cut by 1 base, the J end by 4 bases, with 8 bases between. CDR3 residues: CASSLVPGYEQYF. The DNA for the CDR3 is TGTGCCAGCAGCTTAGTTCCGGGTTACGAGCAGTACTTC.

This clonotype was counted many times. V is TRBV24-1 and J is TRBJ2-5, with 7 bases aligning to TRBD2. After removal of 3 bases from V and 2 bases from J, the junction contained 11 bases not matched to a gene. CDR3 length equals 17 residues. The germline V gene has CDR1 KGHDR and CDR2 SFDVKD. The CDR3 protein is CATSDPTGGYRQETQYF. CDR3 nucleotide sequence: TGTGCCACCAGTGATCCAACGGGGGGATACCGACAAGAGACCCAGTACTTC.

The chain links TRBV20-1 to TRBJ2-1; D uncertain. The CDR3 loop spans 16 amino acids. CDR1 is DFQATT, CDR2 SNEGSKA, per germline (reference sequence). V lost 2 bases to trimming and J lost 8 bases, with 22 bases between them. The DNA of the CDR3 is TGCAGTGCTAGACCCATGTTAGGTCCTTACAACGATGAGCAGTTCTTC. Translated: CSARPMLGPYNDEQFF.

The rearrangement links TRBV6-1 to TRBJ2-3; tentatively, D is TRBD2 (6 bases). Germline values: CDR1 MNHNS, CDR2 SASEGT. The CDR3 loop spans 15 amino acids. V was clipped by 5 bases and J by 4 bases, with 16 bases between them. The CDR3 here is CASSLSAGLADTQYF. The CDR3 region has the DNA TGTGCCAGCAGTCTCTCTGCGGGACTGGCAGATACGCAGTATTTT.

Only a few counts were recorded for this clonotype. The chain joins TRBV5-6 to TRBJ2-7; TRBD1 agrees at 7 bases. This CDR3 region has 15 residues. V lost 0 bases to trimming and J lost 4 bases; unmatched junction nucleotides: 7. In germline, CDR1 is SGHDT, CDR2 YYEEEE. This chain's CDR3 is CASSLVEGARYEQYF. The CDR3 DNA reads as TGTGCCAGCAGCTTGGTCGAGGGGGCCAGATACGAGCAGTACTTC.

This clonotype was counted only a few times. The chain employs TRBV20-1 and TRBJ2-5; 11 nucleotides agree with TRBD2. Germline loops: CDR1 DFQATT, CDR2 SNEGSKA (reference sequence). The V and J ends lost 3 bases and 5 bases, in that order; junction bases with no gene match: 14. This CDR3 is built from 17 residues. The CDR3, as DNA: TGCAGTGCTAGGGTTCTACTAGCGGGGGCGACTACCGAGACCCAGTACTTC. Amino acid sequence: CSARVLLAGATTETQYF.

The CDR3 sequence is CASSFDGLSTDTQYF. In DNA form, the CDR3 reads TGCGCCAGCAGCTTCGACGGTCTTTCCACAGATACGCAGTATTTT. The chain couples TRBV5-1 to TRBJ2-3; no reliable D call. V was trimmed by 2 bases and J by 2 bases, leaving 12 bases between them. Germline values: CDR1 SGHRS, CDR2 YFSETQ. The CDR3 is 15 residues long.

This clonotype was picked up many times. This chain links TRBV7-6 with TRBJ1-3; 10 bases align to TRBD1. Germline trimming cut 0 bases from V and 7 bases from J; bases unmatched to any gene: 6. Germline loops: CDR1 SGHVS, CDR2 FNYEAQ. The CDR3 is made up of 16 amino acids. The CDR3 nucleotides are TGTGCCAGCAGCTTAGCGCCCAGACAGGGGGCGAACACCATATATTTT. Translation gives CASSLAPRQGANTIYF.

This clonotype showed up many times. The rearrangement joins TRBV4-2 to TRBJ2-1; 9 nucleotides match TRBD2. The V and J ends lost 0 bases and 3 bases, in that order; junction bases with no gene match: 6. The CDR3 is 17 amino acids. Germline CDR1 and CDR2: LGHNA and YNFKEQ. CDR3 sequence: CASSQELAGAIYNEQFF. DNA for the CDR3: TGTGCCAGCAGCCAAGAATTAGCGGGGGCGATCTACAATGAGCAGTTCTTC.

This clonotype was counted a few times. This chain uses TRBV10-1 with TRBJ2-1; D not resolved. V was shortened by 3 bases and J by 4 bases, with 10 bases between the two germline ends. Germline V lookup: CDR1 WNHNN, CDR2 SYGVQD (reference sequence). This CDR3 comprises 14 residues. The CDR3 loop is CASSDSKTYNEQFF. The CDR3 DNA sequence: TGCGCCAGCAGTGATTCGAAGACATACAATGAGCAGTTCTTC.

This clonotype appeared many times. The chain couples TRBV5-1 to TRBJ2-1, with D possibly being TRBD1 (6 bases). This CDR3 has 15 residues. Trimming pared 4 bases from V and 10 bases from J, leaving 21 bases between. The germline V gene encodes CDR1 SGHRS and CDR2 YFSETQ. In nucleotides, the CDR3 is TGCGCCAGCAGCCCACGGACAGACGGGCTTGGCGAGCAGTTCTTC. Protein: CASSPRTDGLGEQFF.

CDR3 DNA sequence: TGTGCCAGCTCCCCGACCCGGGGAGTCTCTGGGGCCAACGTCCTGACTTTC. Translated, it gives CASSPTRGVSGANVLTF. The rearrangement joins TRBV6-2 or TRBV6-3 to TRBJ2-6; maybe TRBD2 (5 bases). Trimming removed 8 bases from V and 0 bases from J, with 17 bases in between. The CDR3 has 17 amino acids. CDR1 and CDR2 (germline): MNHEY, SVGEGT.

The CDR3 spells CSAEITGREVGTQYF. CDR3 in DNA: TGCAGTGCCGAAATTACTGGACGGGAGGTCGGTACGCAGTATTTT. The gene calls are TRBV20-1 and TRBJ2-3, with 7 bases identical to TRBD2. This CDR3 has 15 residues. CDR1 and CDR2 (germline): DFQATT, SNEGSKA (reference sequence). J was trimmed by 8 bases and V by 6 bases; bases with no gene match: 17.

This clonotype occurred a few times. The chain uses TRBV27 and TRBJ2-3; 11 bases line up with TRBD2. The CDR3 covers 15 residues. Germline V lookup: CDR1 MNHEY, CDR2 SMNVEV (reference sequence). Trimming removed 8 bases from V and 10 bases from J; junction bases left unmatched: 14. DNA of the CDR3: TGTGCCAGCGCGGGGCTAGCGGGAGGCATTATGGCGCAGTATTTT. Its translation is CASAGLAGGIMAQYF.

This chain joins TRBV3-1 and TRBJ2-3, with 13 positions matching TRBD2. After removal of 4 bases from V and 3 bases from J, the junction contained 4 bases not matched to a gene. The germline gives CDR1 LGHDT, CDR2 YNNKEL (reference sequence). The CDR3 has 16 residues. CDR3 bases: TGTGCCAGCAGCCGGACTAGCGGGAGTAGAACAGATACGCAGTATTTT. Its translation is CASSRTSGSRTDTQYF.

This sequence joins TRBV20-1 and TRBJ2-1; 10 positions match TRBD2. With V trimmed by 6 bases and J by 1 base, 3 bases remained unmatched. The CDR3 has 14 residues. CDR1 and CDR2 from the germline V gene are DFQATT and SNEGSKA (reference sequence). CDR3 residues: CSAPGLASYNEQFF. DNA for the CDR3: TGCAGTGCGCCGGGACTAGCGTCCTACAATGAGCAGTTCTTC.

This clonotype was seen repeatedly, ten times or more. The gene calls are TRBV20-1 and TRBJ2-3; 15 bases are a match to TRBD2. This CDR3 spans 20 amino acids. The V gene's germline CDR1 is DFQATT and CDR2 SNEGSKA (reference sequence). V lost 3 bases to trimming and J lost 2 bases; unmatched junction nucleotides: 15. The CDR3 nucleotides are TGCAGTGCTAGCCCCATAGACGGACTAGCGGGGGGGCCCTTCACAGATACGCAGTATTTT. Amino acids: CSASPIDGLAGGPFTDTQYF.

This rearrangement joins TRBV28 to TRBJ1-4; perhaps TRBD1 as D (5 bases). There are 15 residues in the CDR3. Germline V gene lookup returns CDR1 MDHEN and CDR2 SYDVKM. V was trimmed by 7 bases and J by 0 bases, leaving 12 bases between them. The CDR3 spells CASISSTATNEKLFF. CDR3 sequence (DNA): TGTGCCAGCATCTCTTCGACAGCAACTAATGAAAAACTGTTTTTT.

This clonotype has only a few counts. The rearrangement joins TRBV7-2 to TRBJ2-7; D call uncertain. The germline CDR1 and CDR2 sequences are SGHTA and FQGNSA. This CDR3 contains 13 residues. The ends were cut back, 3 bases at V and 4 bases at J, with 10 bases in the middle. The CDR3 spells CASSFYTYYEQYF. CDR3 coding DNA: TGTGCCAGCAGCTTTTACACCTATTACGAGCAGTACTTC.

This chain connects TRBV13 to TRBJ2-7, with 11 bases fitting TRBD2. V lost 5 bases to trimming and J lost 4 bases; unmatched junction nucleotides: 4. This CDR3 region has 14 residues. CDR1 and CDR2 (germline): PRHDT, FYEKMQ (reference sequence). The CDR3 reads CASSLSGRAYEQYF. The CDR3, as DNA: TGTGCCAGCAGCCTTAGCGGGAGGGCGTACGAGCAGTACTTC.

This clonotype has a handful of counts. The genes are TRBV24-1 and TRBJ2-3; D may correspond to TRBD1 or TRBD2 (5 bases each). In germline, CDR1 is KGHDR, CDR2 SFDVKD. Deletions cut 3 bases from V and 0 bases from J, with 12 bases between. The CDR3 loop spans 16 amino acids. This chain's CDR3 is CATSDRGRDSTDTQYF. The CDR3 region has the DNA TGTGCCACCAGTGATAGGGGACGGGACAGCACAGATACGCAGTATTTT.

This clonotype has just a few counts. The V call is TRBV6-5, the J call TRBJ2-5; 10 bases are shared with TRBD2. Unmatched junction bases numbered 6, after V lost 3 bases and J lost 5 bases. CDR3 length: 15 amino acids. CDR1 and CDR2 from the germline V gene are MNHEY and SVGAGI. The DNA of the CDR3 is TGTGCCAGCAGTTATACTAGCGGGGCCTGGGAGACCCAGTACTTC. Amino acid sequence: CASSYTSGAWETQYF.

The sample holds many counts of this clonotype. The rearrangement links TRBV5-6 to TRBJ2-5; 9 bases are a match to TRBD2. The CDR3 spans 15 residues. Trimming at V came to 2 bases and at J to 0 bases, leaving 2 bases not matched to a gene. Germline loops: CDR1 SGHDT, CDR2 YYEEEE. DNA for the CDR3: TGTGCCAGCAGCTTCGCGGGAGGGTACCAAGAGACCCAGTACTTC. It encodes CASSFAGGYQETQYF.

The rearrangement uses TRBV28 and TRBJ2-5, with 9 bases fitting TRBD1. This CDR3 spans 17 amino acids. Germline trimming cut 1 base from V and 3 bases from J; bases unmatched to any gene: 9. CDR1 and CDR2 (germline): MDHEN, SYDVKM. In nucleotides, the CDR3 is TGTGCCAGCAGTTTATTGGTCATGGGACAGGGAAAAGAGACCCAGTACTTC. Amino acids: CASSLLVMGQGKETQYF.

This clonotype was observed a handful of times. V is TRBV5-4 and J is TRBJ2-5; possibly TRBD2 for D (6 bases). V was shortened by 0 bases and J by 0 bases, with 6 bases between the two germline ends. The CDR3 loop spans 14 amino acids. Germline CDR1 is SGHNT and CDR2 is YYREEE (reference sequence). The CDR3 DNA is TGTGCCAGCAGCTTGGCGGGAGACCAAGAGACCCAGTACTTC. It codes for CASSLAGDQETQYF.

This clonotype was counted many times. V and J are TRBV10-3 and TRBJ2-2; unclear D gene. The CDR3 runs 11 residues. V dropped 5 bases and J dropped 2 bases, with 0 bases sitting between them. The germline V gene encodes CDR1 ENHRY and CDR2 SYGVKD. The chain's CDR3 is CAISNTGELFF. The CDR3 DNA is TGTGCCATCAGTAACACCGGGGAGCTGTTTTTT.